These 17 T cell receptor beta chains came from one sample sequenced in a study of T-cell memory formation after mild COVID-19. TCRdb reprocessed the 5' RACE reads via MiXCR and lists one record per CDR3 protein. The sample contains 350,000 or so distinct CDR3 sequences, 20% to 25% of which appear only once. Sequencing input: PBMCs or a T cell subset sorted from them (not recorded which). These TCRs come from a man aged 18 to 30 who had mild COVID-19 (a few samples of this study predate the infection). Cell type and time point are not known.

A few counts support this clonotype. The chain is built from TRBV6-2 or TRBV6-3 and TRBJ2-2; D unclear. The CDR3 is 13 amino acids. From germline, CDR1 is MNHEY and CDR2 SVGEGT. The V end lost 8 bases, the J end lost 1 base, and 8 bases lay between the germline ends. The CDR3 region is CASRKQNTGELFF. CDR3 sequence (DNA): TGTGCCAGCCGAAAACAGAACACCGGGGAGCTGTTTTTT.

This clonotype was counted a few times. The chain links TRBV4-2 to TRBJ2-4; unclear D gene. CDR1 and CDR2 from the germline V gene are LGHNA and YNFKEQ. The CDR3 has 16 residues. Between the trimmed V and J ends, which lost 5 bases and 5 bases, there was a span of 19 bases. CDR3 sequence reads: CASSLIAAGGQNIQYF. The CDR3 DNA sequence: TGTGCCAGCAGCTTGATTGCGGCCGGCGGCCAAAACATTCAGTACTTC.

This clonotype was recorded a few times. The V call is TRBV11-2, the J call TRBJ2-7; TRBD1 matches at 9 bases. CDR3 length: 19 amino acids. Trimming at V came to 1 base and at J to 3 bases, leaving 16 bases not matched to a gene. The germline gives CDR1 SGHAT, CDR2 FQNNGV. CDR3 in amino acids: CASSLGRDRVGALDYEQYF. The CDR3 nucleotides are TGTGCCAGCAGCTTAGGTCGGGACAGGGTCGGGGCCCTCGACTACGAGCAGTACTTC.

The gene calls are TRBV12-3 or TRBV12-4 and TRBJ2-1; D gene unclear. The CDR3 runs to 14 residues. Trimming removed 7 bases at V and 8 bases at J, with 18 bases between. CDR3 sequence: CASMNTRVLHEQFF. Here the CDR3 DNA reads TGTGCCAGCATGAATACCCGGGTTCTTCATGAGCAGTTCTTC.

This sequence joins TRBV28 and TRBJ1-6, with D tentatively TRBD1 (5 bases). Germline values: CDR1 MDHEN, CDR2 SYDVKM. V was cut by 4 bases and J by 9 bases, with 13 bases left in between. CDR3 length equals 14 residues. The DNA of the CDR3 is TGTGCCAGCAGTTCGACTATCCAGGGTTCACCCCTCCACTTT. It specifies CASSSTIQGSPLHF.

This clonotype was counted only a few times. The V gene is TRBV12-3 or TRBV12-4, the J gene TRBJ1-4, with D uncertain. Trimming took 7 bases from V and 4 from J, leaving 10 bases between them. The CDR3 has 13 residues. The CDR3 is CASIERFNEKLFF. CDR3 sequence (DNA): TGTGCCAGCATCGAGAGATTTAATGAAAAACTGTTTTTT.

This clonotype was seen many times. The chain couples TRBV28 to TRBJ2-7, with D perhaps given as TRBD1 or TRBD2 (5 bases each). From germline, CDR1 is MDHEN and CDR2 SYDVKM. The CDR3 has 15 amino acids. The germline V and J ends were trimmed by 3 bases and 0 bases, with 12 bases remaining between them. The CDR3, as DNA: TGTGCCAGCAGTTTTGCGCCGGGACCCTCCTACGAGCAGTACGTC. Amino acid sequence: CASSFAPGPSYEQYV.

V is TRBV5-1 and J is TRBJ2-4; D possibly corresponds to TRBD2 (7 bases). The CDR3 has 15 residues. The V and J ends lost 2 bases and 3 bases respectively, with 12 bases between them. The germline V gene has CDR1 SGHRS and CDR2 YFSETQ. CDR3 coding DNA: TGCGCCAGCAGCTTTGGGGGGGCCGTCAAAAACATTCAGTACTTC. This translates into CASSFGGAVKNIQYF.

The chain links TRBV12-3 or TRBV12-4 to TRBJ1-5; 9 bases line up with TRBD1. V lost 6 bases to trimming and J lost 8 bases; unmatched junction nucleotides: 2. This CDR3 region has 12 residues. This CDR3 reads CASRGQGKPQHF. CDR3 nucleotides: TGTGCCAGCAGGGGACAGGGTAAGCCCCAGCATTTT.

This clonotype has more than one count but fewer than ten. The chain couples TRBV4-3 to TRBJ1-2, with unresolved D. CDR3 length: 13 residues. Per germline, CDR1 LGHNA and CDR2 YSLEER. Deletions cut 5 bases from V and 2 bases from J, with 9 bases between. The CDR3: CASSGPGNYGYTF. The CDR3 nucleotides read TGCGCCAGCAGCGGGCCAGGCAACTATGGCTACACCTTC.

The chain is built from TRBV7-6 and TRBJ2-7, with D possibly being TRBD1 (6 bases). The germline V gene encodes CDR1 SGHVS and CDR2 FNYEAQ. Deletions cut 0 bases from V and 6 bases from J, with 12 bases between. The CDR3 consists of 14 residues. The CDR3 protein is CASSLAYRVGEQYF. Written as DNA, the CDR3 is TGTGCCAGCAGCTTAGCGTACAGGGTAGGCGAGCAGTACTTC.

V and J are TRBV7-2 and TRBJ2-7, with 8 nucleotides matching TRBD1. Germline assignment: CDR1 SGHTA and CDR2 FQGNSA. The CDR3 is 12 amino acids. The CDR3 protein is CAANRGESEQYF. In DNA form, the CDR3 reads TGTGCGGCGAACAGGGGGGAGAGCGAGCAGTACTTC.

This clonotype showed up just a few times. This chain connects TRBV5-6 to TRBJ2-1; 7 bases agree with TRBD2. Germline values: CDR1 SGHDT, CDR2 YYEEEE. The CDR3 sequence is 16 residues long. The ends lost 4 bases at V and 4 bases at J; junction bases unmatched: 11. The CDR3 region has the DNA TGTGCCAGCAGCCTAATCCGGGACTACCTTTACAATGAGCAGTTCTTC. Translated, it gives CASSLIRDYLYNEQFF. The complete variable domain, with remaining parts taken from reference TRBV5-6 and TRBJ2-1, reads DAGVTQSPTHLIKTRGQQVTLRCSPKSGHDTVSWYQQALGQGPQFIFQYYEEEERQRGNFPDRFSGHQFPNYSSELNVNALLLGDSALYLCASSLIRDYLYNEQFFGPGTRLTVL.

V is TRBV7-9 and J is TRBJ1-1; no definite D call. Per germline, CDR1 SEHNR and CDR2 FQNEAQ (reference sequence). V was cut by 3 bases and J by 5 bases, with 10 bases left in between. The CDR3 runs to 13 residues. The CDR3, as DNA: TGTGCCAGCAGCTTTAAGGCATTTACTGAAGCTTTCTTT. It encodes CASSFKAFTEAFF.

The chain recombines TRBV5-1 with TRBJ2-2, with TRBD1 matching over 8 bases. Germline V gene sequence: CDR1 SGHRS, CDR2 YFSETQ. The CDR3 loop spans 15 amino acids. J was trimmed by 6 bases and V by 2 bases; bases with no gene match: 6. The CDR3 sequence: CASSFRQGSAGELFF. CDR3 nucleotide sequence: TGCGCCAGCAGCTTCCGACAGGGGTCGGCCGGGGAGCTGTTTTTT.

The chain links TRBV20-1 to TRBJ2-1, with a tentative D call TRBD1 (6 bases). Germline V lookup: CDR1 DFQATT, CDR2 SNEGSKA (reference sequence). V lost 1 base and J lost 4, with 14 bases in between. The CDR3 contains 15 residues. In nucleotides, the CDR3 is TGCAGTGCTAGAGCAGGGGCACTGGGGTACAATGAGCAGTTCTTC. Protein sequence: CSARAGALGYNEQFF.

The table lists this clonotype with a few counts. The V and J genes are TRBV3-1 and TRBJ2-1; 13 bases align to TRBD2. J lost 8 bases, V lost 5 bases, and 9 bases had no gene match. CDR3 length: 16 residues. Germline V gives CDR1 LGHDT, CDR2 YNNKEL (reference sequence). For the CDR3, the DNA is TGTGCCAGCAGCTCCGGTACTAGCGGGGGGGCCGATGAGCAGTTCTTC. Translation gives CASSSGTSGGADEQFF.